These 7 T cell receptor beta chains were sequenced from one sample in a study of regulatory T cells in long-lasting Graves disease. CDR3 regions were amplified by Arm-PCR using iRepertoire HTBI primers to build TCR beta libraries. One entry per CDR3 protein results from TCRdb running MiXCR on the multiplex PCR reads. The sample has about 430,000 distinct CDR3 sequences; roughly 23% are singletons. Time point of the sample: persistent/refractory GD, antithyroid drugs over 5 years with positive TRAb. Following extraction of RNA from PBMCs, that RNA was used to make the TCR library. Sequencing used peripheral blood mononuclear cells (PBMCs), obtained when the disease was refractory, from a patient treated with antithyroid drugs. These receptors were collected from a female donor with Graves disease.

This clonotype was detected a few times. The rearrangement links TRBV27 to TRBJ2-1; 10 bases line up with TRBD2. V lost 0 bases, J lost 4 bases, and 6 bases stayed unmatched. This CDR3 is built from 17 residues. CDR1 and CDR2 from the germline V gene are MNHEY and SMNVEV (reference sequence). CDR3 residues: CASSLSLAGVSYNEQFF. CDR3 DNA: TGTGCCAGCAGTTTATCCCTAGCGGGAGTTTCTTACAATGAGCAGTTCTTC.

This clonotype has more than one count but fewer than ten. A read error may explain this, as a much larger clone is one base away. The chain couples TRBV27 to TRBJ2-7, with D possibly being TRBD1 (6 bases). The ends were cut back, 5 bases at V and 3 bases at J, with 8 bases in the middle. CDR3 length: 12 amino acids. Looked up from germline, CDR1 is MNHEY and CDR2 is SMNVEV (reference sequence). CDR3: CASSTDSYEQYF. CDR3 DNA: TGTGCCAGCAGTACGGACAGCTACGAGCAGTACTTC.

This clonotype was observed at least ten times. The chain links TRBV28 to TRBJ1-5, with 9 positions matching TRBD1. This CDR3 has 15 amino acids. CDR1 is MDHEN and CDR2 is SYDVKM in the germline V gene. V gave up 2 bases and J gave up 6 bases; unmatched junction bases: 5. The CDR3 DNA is TGTGCCAGCAGTTTAGGGACAGGGAGCTCTCAGCCCCAGCATTTT. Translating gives CASSLGTGSSQPQHF.

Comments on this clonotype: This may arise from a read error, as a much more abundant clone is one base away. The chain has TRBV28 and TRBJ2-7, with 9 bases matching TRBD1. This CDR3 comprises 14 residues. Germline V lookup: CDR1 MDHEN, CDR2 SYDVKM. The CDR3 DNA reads TGTGCCGGCAGTTGGGGACAGGGACTAAGGGAGCAGTACTTC. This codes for CAGSWGQGLREQYF.

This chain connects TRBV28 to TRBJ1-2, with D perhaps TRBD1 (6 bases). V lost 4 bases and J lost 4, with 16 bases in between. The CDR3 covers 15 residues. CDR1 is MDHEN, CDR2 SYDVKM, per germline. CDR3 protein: CASSSWGAGSYGYTF. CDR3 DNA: TGTGCCAGCAGTTCATGGGGGGCCGGCTCCTATGGCTACACCTTC.

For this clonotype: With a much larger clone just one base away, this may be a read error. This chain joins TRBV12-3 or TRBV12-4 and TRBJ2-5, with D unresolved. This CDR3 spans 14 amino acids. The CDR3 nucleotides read TGTACCAGCAGTCCCAATCAACTGGGGGAGACCCAGTACTTC. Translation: CTSSPNQLGETQYF.

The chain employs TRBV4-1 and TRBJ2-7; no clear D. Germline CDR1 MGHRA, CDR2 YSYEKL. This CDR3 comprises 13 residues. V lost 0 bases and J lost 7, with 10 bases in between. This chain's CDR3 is CASSQDSEVEQYF. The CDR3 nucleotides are TGCGCCAGCAGCCAAGACTCCGAGGTTGAGCAGTACTTC.